This record looks at one TCR beta chain sequence and its context. Produced via immunoSEQ multiplex PCR; TCRdb's table is partial and in-frame only. Of about 2.3 million clones detected, about 90% appear once; the ten largest clones hold more than 0.35%. The data were obtained in a study of shared clonotypes between healthy human individuals. Germline V gene data show CDR1 as SGHDT and CDR2 as YYEEEE. This CDR3 comprises 14 residues. V shed 2 bases and J shed 7 bases, with 13 bases lying between them. The clonotype originates from a man younger than 35 in good health. Some clones in this sample may be carry-over from other donors' samples. The chain uses TRBV5-6 and TRBJ1-3, with no clear D. The sample taken for sequencing was naive CD4+ T cells from PBMCs. Subset meaning: CD45RA+ positively selected. DNA of the CDR3: TGTGCCAGCAGCTTAGTACGGCCGATGAACACCATATATTTT. Translated, it gives CASSLVRPMNTIYF.